The source of this T cell receptor beta chain is a study of T cells in Graves' hyperthyroidism and ophthalmopathy. The investigators amplified TCR beta CDR3 regions from RNA transcripts. Using the HTBI primer set, a first-round RT-PCR was run on the TCR CDR3. TCRdb processed the multiplex PCR reads anew with MiXCR; each CDR3 protein has one entry. The data contain 400,000 to 500,000 distinct CDR3 sequences, around 15% of them singletons. This clonotype was seen more than once but under ten times. Patients were excluded for uncontrolled infection, other autoimmune disease, pregnancy or lactation. Per the germline V gene, CDR1 is DFQATT and CDR2 is SNEGSKA (reference sequence). The CDR3 is 14 amino acids. Trimming cost V 6 bases and J 3 bases, with 18 bases left between them.

Material for sequencing was blood. The chain couples TRBV20-1 to TRBJ2-7; TRBD2 is a possible D gene (6 bases). This TCR derives from a man younger than 35 with Graves' ophthalmopathy. The CDR3 region has the DNA TGCAGTGCGCATTCTAGCGAGGGAAACTACGAGCAGTACTTC. The encoded protein is CSAHSSEGNYEQYF.